Shown below are 13 T cell receptor beta chains from a single sample sequenced in a study of identical twins. TCRdb reprocessed the 5' RACE reads via MiXCR and lists one record per CDR3 protein. The table records more than 400,000 distinct CDR3 sequences, about 16% of them present only once. This sample was also put to use in a study of yellow fever vaccine responses in identical twins.

Sequencing used CD4+ T cells sorted from blood. The source of these receptors is a woman between 18 and 30 years old in good health.

This clonotype has only a few counts. The chain employs TRBV12-3 or TRBV12-4 and TRBJ2-3, with 8 bases that match TRBD1. The CDR3 is made up of 16 amino acids. After removal of 3 bases from V and 7 bases from J, the junction contained 12 bases not matched to a gene. CDR3 protein: CASSFSAQGAQNTQYF. The CDR3 DNA sequence: TGTGCCAGCAGTTTTAGTGCGCAGGGGGCGCAAAATACGCAGTATTTT.

The chain uses TRBV7-7 and TRBJ2-7; 12 bases map to TRBD2. J lost 4 bases, V lost 4 bases, and 5 bases had no gene match. From germline, CDR1 is SSHAT and CDR2 FNYEAQ (reference sequence). The CDR3 runs 15 residues. As DNA, the CDR3 is TGTGCCAGCAGCTCTAGCGGGAGGGCCGAGTACGAGCAGTACTTC. The encoded protein is CASSSSGRAEYEQYF.

A few counts support this clonotype. CDR3 nucleotides: TGTGCCAGCAGCCAAGATCGGGGGGGCCGAGATACGCAGTATTTT. Protein product: CASSQDRGGRDTQYF. The V and J genes are TRBV14 and TRBJ2-3; 8 bases align to TRBD2. V trimming: 0 bases; J trimming: 5 bases; junction bases outside the gene matches: 4. This CDR3 is 15 amino acids long. Germline assignment: CDR1 SGHDN and CDR2 FVKESK.

This clonotype was seen a handful of times. The genes are TRBV6-6 and TRBJ2-5; maybe TRBD2 (7 bases). Germline CDR1 and CDR2: MNHNY and SVGAGI (reference sequence). Trimming removed 5 bases at V and 5 bases at J, with 12 bases between. The CDR3 loop spans 13 amino acids. In DNA form, the CDR3 reads TGTGCCAGCAGTACGGGGGGCCTGGAGACCCAGTACTTC. It yields the protein CASSTGGLETQYF.

This clonotype occurred a few times. This chain connects TRBV7-8 to TRBJ2-5, with 8 bases aligning to TRBD1. Germline V gene lookup returns CDR1 SGHVS and CDR2 FQNEAQ. This CDR3 has 16 amino acids. V shed 3 bases, J shed 4 bases, and the junction held 10 bases outside the gene matches. CDR3 protein: CASSLWTGRFGETQYF. The CDR3 coding sequence is TGTGCCAGCAGCTTGTGGACAGGGAGGTTTGGAGAGACCCAGTACTTC.

The chain joins TRBV29-1 to TRBJ2-1; possible D gene TRBD2, 6 bases. This CDR3 is 14 amino acids long. V was cut by 1 base and J by 7 bases, with 14 bases left in between. The germline V gene has CDR1 SQVTM and CDR2 ANQGSEA. The CDR3 reads CSVEVRRDSNEQFF. The CDR3 region has the DNA TGCAGCGTTGAAGTCCGCAGGGACTCTAATGAGCAGTTCTTC.

This clonotype came up a few times. The gene calls are TRBV29-1 and TRBJ2-7, with 9 bases that match TRBD2. Losses at the gene ends were 6 bases for V and 2 bases for J; bases not matched to a gene: 5. Germline lookup yields CDR1 SQVTM and CDR2 ANQGSEA. CDR3 size: 13 residues. The CDR3 DNA reads as TGCAGCGTGGATTTAGCGGGAGCCTACGAGCAGTACTTC. Residues: CSVDLAGAYEQYF.

This clonotype was seen ten or more times. This chain links TRBV11-2 with TRBJ2-3, with D possibly matching TRBD1 (5 bases). The V gene's germline CDR1 is SGHAT and CDR2 FQNNGV. The V and J ends lost 2 bases and 5 bases respectively, with 14 bases between them. The CDR3 is made up of 15 amino acids. CDR3 coding DNA: TGTGCCAGCAGCTTAATCGGACACGGAGTAGATACGCAGTATTTT. Its translation: CASSLIGHGVDTQYF.

In this sample, this clonotype turned up many times. This sequence joins TRBV12-3 or TRBV12-4 and TRBJ1-1; TRBD1 matches 8 bases. The CDR3 has 15 amino acids. Trimming cost V 1 base and J 6 bases; bases outside gene matches: 7. CDR3 region: CASSLGSGGLAEAFF. DNA of the CDR3: TGTGCCAGCAGTTTAGGGTCAGGGGGCTTAGCTGAAGCTTTCTTT.

This chain links TRBV12-3 or TRBV12-4 with TRBJ1-5, with a possible D match to TRBD1 (6 bases). CDR3 length: 14 amino acids. V lost 5 bases, J lost 2 bases, and 10 bases lay in between. The CDR3 sequence is CASSTGFRNQPQHF. Written as DNA, the CDR3 is TGTGCCAGCAGTACAGGGTTCCGCAATCAGCCCCAGCATTTT.

The V call is TRBV28, the J call TRBJ1-6; 9 bases are a match to TRBD1. The CDR3 contains 16 residues. In germline, CDR1 is MDHEN, CDR2 SYDVKM. The J segment lost 6 bases and the V segment lost 6 bases, leaving 9 bases of the junction unmatched. The CDR3 reads CASRTPGQGLNSPLHF. Written as DNA, the CDR3 is TGTGCCAGCAGAACGCCGGGACAGGGCCTTAATTCACCCCTCCACTTT. The complete variable domain, with remaining parts taken from reference TRBV28 and TRBJ1-6, reads DVKVTQSSRYLVKRTGEKVFLECVQDMDHENMFWYRQDPGLGLRLIYFSYDVKMKEKGDIPEGYSVSREKKERFSLILESASTNQTSMYLCASRTPGQGLNSPLHFGNGTRLTVT.

This clonotype was recorded a few times. The V and J genes are TRBV7-9 and TRBJ2-5, with 10 bases that match TRBD2. In germline, CDR1 is SEHNR, CDR2 FQNEAQ (reference sequence). V was pared by 4 bases and J by 4 bases, with 6 bases of the junction left unmatched. The CDR3 is made up of 15 amino acids. In DNA, the CDR3 is TGTGCCAGCAGCTCGGACGGACTAGCGGTAGAGACCCAGTACTTC. Translated: CASSSDGLAVETQYF.

At least ten counts were recorded for this clonotype. At one of its ends the junction is not consistent with the germline gene, which may arise from a read error. The chain joins TRBV5-1 to TRBJ2-2, with 8 bases that match TRBD1. This CDR3 comprises 14 residues. Germline CDR1 and CDR2: SGHRS and YFSETQ. CDR3 sequence: CASSLQGDTGELFF. The CDR3 DNA reads as TGTGCCAGCAGTTTACAGGGGGACACCGGGGAGCTGTTTTTT.